Described below is a single T cell receptor (beta chain) sequence and its context. What it binds is not known. V dropped 5 bases and J dropped 4 bases, with 23 bases sitting between them. The CDR3 spans 17 residues. CDR1 and CDR2 (germline): SGHTA, FQGTGA. This specimen comes from a study of shared clonotypes between healthy human individuals. In the study overall: Per-donor plates numbered three CD4 naive, three CD4 memory, two CD8 naive and one CD8 memory.

Memory CD4+ cells were the fraction left after CD45RA+ naive selection. Study-level results: A handful of donors had 5% to 6% of their naive CD4 clonotypes in common.

Some 30,000 T cell genomes, or 200 ng DNA, went into the sorted-subset replicate PCRs. Sequencing used immunoSEQ multiplex PCR; TCRdb keeps in-frame clones, though not all of them. The profile shows millions of clones, just over 90% of them singletons. Source material: naive CD4+ T cells from PBMCs. Subset described: CD45RA+ positively selected. The TCR originated in a man between 18 and 35 years old in good health. Some clones in this sample may be carry-over from other donors' samples. V and J are TRBV7-3 and TRBJ1-2, with a tentative D call TRBD1 (6 bases). In nucleotides, the CDR3 is TGTGCCAGCAGCGATCACGGGGGCGCCGACACCGTCTATGGCTACACCTTC. This encodes CASSDHGGADTVYGYTF.